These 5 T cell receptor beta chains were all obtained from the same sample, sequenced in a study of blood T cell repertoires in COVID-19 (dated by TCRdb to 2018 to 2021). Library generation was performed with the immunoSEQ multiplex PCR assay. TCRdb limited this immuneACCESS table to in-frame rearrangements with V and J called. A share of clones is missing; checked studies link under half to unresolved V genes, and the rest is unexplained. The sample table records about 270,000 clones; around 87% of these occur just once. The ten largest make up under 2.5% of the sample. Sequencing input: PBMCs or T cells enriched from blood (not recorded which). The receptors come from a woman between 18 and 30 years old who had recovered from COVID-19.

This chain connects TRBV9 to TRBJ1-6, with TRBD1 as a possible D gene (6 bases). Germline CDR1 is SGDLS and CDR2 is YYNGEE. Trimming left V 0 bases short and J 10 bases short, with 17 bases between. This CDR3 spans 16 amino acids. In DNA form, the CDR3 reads TGTGCCAGCAGCGTAGCAGTGGGCAGGGGTGGATCACCCCTCCACTTT. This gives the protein CASSVAVGRGGSPLHF.

The CDR3 loop is CASGRAGEETQYF. The DNA of the CDR3 is TGTGCCAGCGGACGGGCGGGGGAAGAGACCCAGTACTTC. This rearrangement joins TRBV12-3 or TRBV12-4 to TRBJ2-5, with 7 bases matching TRBD2. The ends lost 8 bases at V and 3 bases at J; junction bases unmatched: 6. The length of the CDR3 is 13 residues.

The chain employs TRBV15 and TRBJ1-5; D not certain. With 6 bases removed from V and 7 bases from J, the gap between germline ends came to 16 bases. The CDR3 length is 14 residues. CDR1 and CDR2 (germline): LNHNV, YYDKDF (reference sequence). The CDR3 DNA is TGTGCCACCAGTCGAGTTTGGGGAGGGCAGCCCCAGCATTTT. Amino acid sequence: CATSRVWGGQPQHF.

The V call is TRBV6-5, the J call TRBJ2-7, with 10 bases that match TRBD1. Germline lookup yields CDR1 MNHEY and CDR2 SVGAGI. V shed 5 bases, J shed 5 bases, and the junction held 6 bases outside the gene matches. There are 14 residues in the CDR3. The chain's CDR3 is CASSRPGQGNEQYF. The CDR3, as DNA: TGTGCCAGCAGTCGGCCGGGACAGGGGAACGAGCAGTACTTC.

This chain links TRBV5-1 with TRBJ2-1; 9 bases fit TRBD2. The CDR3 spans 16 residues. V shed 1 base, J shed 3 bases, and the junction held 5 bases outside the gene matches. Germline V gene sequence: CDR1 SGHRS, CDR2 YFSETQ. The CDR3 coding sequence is TGCGCCAGCAGCTTGCTGCCGCGGGGGGGCTACAATGAGCAGTTCTTC. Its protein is CASSLLPRGGYNEQFF.